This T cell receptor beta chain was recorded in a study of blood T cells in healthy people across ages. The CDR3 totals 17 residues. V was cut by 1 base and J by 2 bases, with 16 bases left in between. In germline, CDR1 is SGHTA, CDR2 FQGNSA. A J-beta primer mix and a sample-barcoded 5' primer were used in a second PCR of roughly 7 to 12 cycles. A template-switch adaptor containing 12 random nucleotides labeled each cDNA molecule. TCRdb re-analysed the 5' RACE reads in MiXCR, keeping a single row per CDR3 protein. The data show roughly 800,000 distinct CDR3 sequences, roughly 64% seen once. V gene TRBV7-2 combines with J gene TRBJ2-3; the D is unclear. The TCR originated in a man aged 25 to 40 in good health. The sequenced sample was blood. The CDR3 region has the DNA TGTGCCAGCAGCTTAGAATTTCAGGCCCAAGTCACAGATACGCAGTATTTT. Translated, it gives CASSLEFQAQVTDTQYF.